The 26 T cell receptor beta chains in this list originate from one sample, sequenced in a study of chemoradiotherapy in HPV16-positive cancers. Sequencing used immunoSEQ multiplex PCR; TCRdb keeps in-frame clones, though not all of them. This table holds around 33,000 clones, about 87% found once. This material consisted of blood, taken from a patient who underwent chemoradiotherapy. The origin of the receptors is a human donor with HPV-associated anogenital cancer.

In DNA, the CDR3 is TGCGCCAGCAGCTCCTTTTACCCTAGGGGGGGAGGGTCGACAGATACGCAGTATTTT. It translates to CASSSFYPRGGGSTDTQYF. The rearrangement links TRBV5-1 to TRBJ2-3, with D possibly TRBD2 on 7 matching bases. Trimming stripped 3 bases from V and 3 bases from J, with 26 bases between. The CDR3 is 19 amino acids. Germline CDR1 SGHRS, CDR2 YFSETQ.

This chain uses TRBV29-1 with TRBJ2-5; TRBD2 matches 7 bases. The V and J ends lost 6 bases and 4 bases, in that order; junction bases with no gene match: 8. The CDR3 contains 13 residues. CDR1 SQVTM and CDR2 ANQGSEA come from the germline V gene. Here the CDR3 DNA reads TGCAGCGTCCAGTCGGGAGGTGGAGAGACCCAGTACTTC. It encodes CSVQSGGGETQYF. Filled out from reference TRBV29-1 and TRBJ2-5, the complete variable domain reads SAVISQKPSRDICQRGTSLTIQCQVDSQVTMMFWYRQQPGQSLTLIATANQGSEATYESGFVIDKFPISRPNLTFSTLTVSNMSPEDSSIYLCSVQSGGGETQYFGPGTRLLVL.

The gene calls are TRBV7-9 and TRBJ2-5; possible D gene TRBD1, 5 bases. The CDR3 consists of 15 residues. From germline, CDR1 is SEHNR and CDR2 FQNEAQ (reference sequence). Trimming stripped 5 bases from V and 5 bases from J, with 18 bases between. The CDR3: CASSAGAGFWETQYF. CDR3 DNA: TGTGCCAGCAGCGCAGGCGCAGGGTTTTGGGAGACCCAGTACTTC. Looking up the rest from reference TRBV7-9 and TRBJ2-5 gives the full variable domain: DTGVSQNPRHKITKRGQNVTFRCDPISEHNRLYWYRQTLGQGPEFLTYFQNEAQLEKSRLLSDRFSAERPKGSFSTLEIQRTEQGDSAMYLCASSAGAGFWETQYFGPGTRLLVL.

The V call is TRBV6-1, the J call TRBJ2-2, with unresolved D. Trimming took 4 bases from V and 5 from J, leaving 8 bases between them. Looked up from germline, CDR1 is MNHNS and CDR2 is SASEGT. The length of the CDR3 is 13 residues. The CDR3 is CASSGTRTGELFF. For the CDR3, the DNA is TGTGCCAGCAGTGGCACACGTACCGGGGAGCTGTTTTTT.

This clone was seen just once. The rearrangement links TRBV19 to TRBJ1-2; maybe TRBD1 (5 bases). Between the trimmed V and J ends, which lost 6 bases and 4 bases, there was a span of 21 bases. The CDR3 has 16 amino acids. Per germline, CDR1 LNHDA and CDR2 SQIVND (reference sequence). CDR3 amino acids: CASSIPRGGVFYGYTF. The DNA for the CDR3 is TGTGCCAGTAGCATACCTCGGGGCGGTGTATTCTATGGCTACACCTTC.

V usage is TRBV5-1 and J usage is TRBJ2-7, with D unresolved. The length of the CDR3 is 15 residues. Trimming removed 0 bases at V and 0 bases at J, with 10 bases between. Germline CDR1 is SGHRS and CDR2 is YFSETQ. DNA for the CDR3: TGCGCCAGCAGCTTGGCCTTGACCCCCTCCTACGAGCAGTACTTC. Residues: CASSLALTPSYEQYF.

This chain joins TRBV6-5 and TRBJ2-7; a weak D match, TRBD1 (5 bases). The CDR3 has 12 amino acids. Germline-derived CDR1 and CDR2 are MNHEY and SVGAGI. The V end lost 5 bases, the J end lost 0 bases, and 5 bases lay between the germline ends. CDR3 amino acids: CASSGASYEQYF. In DNA, the CDR3 is TGTGCCAGCAGTGGGGCCTCCTACGAGCAGTACTTC.

DNA for the CDR3: TGTGCCAGCAGCTCGATCGGAAGGGGGGCCCTTGGCTACACCTTC. This encodes CASSSIGRGALGYTF. The genes are TRBV7-2 and TRBJ1-2; a weak D match, TRBD1 (6 bases). Trimming pared 4 bases from V and 7 bases from J, leaving 19 bases between. This CDR3 has 15 amino acids. Germline-derived CDR1 and CDR2 are SGHTA and FQGNSA.

The V and J genes are TRBV5-4 and TRBJ1-4, with D possibly being TRBD1 (6 bases). This CDR3 comprises 15 residues. V was cut by 4 bases and J by 3 bases, with 13 bases left in between. The germline V gene encodes CDR1 SGHNT and CDR2 YYREEE (reference sequence). CDR3 in amino acids: CASSGPGTPNEKLFF. In DNA form, the CDR3 reads TGTGCCAGCAGCGGGCCGGGGACACCTAATGAAAAACTGTTTTTT. The variable domain in full, completed from reference TRBV5-4 and TRBJ1-4, reads ETGVTQSPTHLIKTRGQQVTLRCSSQSGHNTVSWYQQALGQGPQFIFQYYREEENGRGNFPPRFSGLQFPNYSSELNVNALELDDSALYLCASSGPGTPNEKLFFGSGTQLSVL.

The chain carries TRBV11-2 and TRBJ2-5, with 8 bases matching TRBD1. The CDR3 contains 15 residues. The germline gives CDR1 SGHAT, CDR2 FQNNGV. Trimming cost V 3 bases and J 1 base; bases outside gene matches: 4. DNA for the CDR3: TGTGCCAGCAGCTTCGGGACAGGAGCCCAAGAGACCCAGTACTTC. This gives the protein CASSFGTGAQETQYF.

This chain connects TRBV27 to TRBJ2-1; D may be TRBD1 (7 bases). The CDR3 is 15 residues long. Trimming shortened V by 4 bases and J by 4 bases, and 14 bases separated the two germline ends. Germline V gives CDR1 MNHEY, CDR2 SMNVEV (reference sequence). CDR3 protein: CASSSEGAGYNEQFF. Here the CDR3 DNA reads TGTGCCAGCAGTTCGGAGGGGGCGGGATACAATGAGCAGTTCTTC.

V is TRBV18 and J is TRBJ2-1; TRBD1 matches 11 bases. CDR3 length equals 14 residues. V trimming: 3 bases; J trimming: 9 bases; junction bases outside the gene matches: 4. CDR1 is KGHSH, CDR2 LQKENI, per germline. The CDR3 loop is CASSPAGTGGEQFF. Here the CDR3 DNA reads TGTGCCAGCTCACCCGCCGGGACAGGGGGTGAGCAGTTCTTC.

Concerning this clone itself: The same CDR3 can be traced to other DNA sequences in this sample. This chain joins TRBV12-5 and TRBJ1-3; D is uncertain. This CDR3 is built from 16 residues. V lost 9 bases and J 1 base, leaving 19 bases between the germline ends. Looked up from germline, CDR1 is LGHNT and CDR2 is FRNRAP. DNA for the CDR3: TGTGCTAGCGGTCTCCCCCGGACTCCTTCTGGAAACACCATATATTTT. Amino acid sequence: CASGLPRTPSGNTIYF.

The V gene is TRBV19, the J gene TRBJ1-1; D ambiguous. The CDR3 runs to 15 residues. Trimming cost V 3 bases and J 1 base, with 12 bases left between them. Germline assignment: CDR1 LNHDA and CDR2 SQIVND (reference sequence). The chain's CDR3 is CASSISDPENTEAFF. CDR3 DNA sequence: TGTGCCAGTAGTATTTCGGATCCCGAGAACACTGAAGCTTTCTTT.

The chain links TRBV9 to TRBJ1-2; D is uncertain. V was cut by 4 bases and J by 4 bases, with 14 bases left in between. The CDR3 loop spans 14 amino acids. Germline CDR1 and CDR2: SGDLS and YYNGEE. As DNA, the CDR3 is TGTGCCAGCAGCTCCGAGACGGCTGTCTATGGCTACACCTTC. Protein sequence: CASSSETAVYGYTF.

The DNA for the CDR3 is TGTGCCAGCAGCTTGATCCAGGGGAACTATGGCTACACCTTC. This gives the protein CASSLIQGNYGYTF. This rearrangement joins TRBV5-4 to TRBJ1-2, with D perhaps matching TRBD1 (6 bases). Germline CDR1 SGHNT, CDR2 YYREEE (reference sequence). The CDR3 loop spans 14 amino acids. V lost 1 base, J lost 2 bases, and 9 bases lay in between.

The chain joins TRBV6-1 to TRBJ2-2; TRBD2 matches at 7 bases. This CDR3 is built from 18 residues. With V trimmed by 0 bases and J by 3 bases, 10 bases remained unmatched. CDR1 and CDR2 from the germline V gene are MNHNS and SASEGT. The CDR3 sequence is CASSEARAVAGHTGELFF. The CDR3 DNA reads as TGTGCCAGCAGTGAAGCTCGGGCGGTAGCGGGTCACACCGGGGAGCTGTTTTTT.

The rearrangement joins TRBV6-1 to TRBJ2-7; D is ambiguous. Germline V gene lookup returns CDR1 MNHNS and CDR2 SASEGT. V lost 7 bases and J 0 bases, leaving 1 base between the germline ends. The CDR3 has 10 amino acids. The CDR3 region is CASNSYEQYF. CDR3 sequence (DNA): TGTGCCAGCAACTCCTACGAGCAGTACTTC.

The rearrangement links TRBV6-6 to TRBJ1-2; D ambiguous. The germline V gene has CDR1 MNHNY and CDR2 SVGAGI (reference sequence). The CDR3 covers 14 residues. Trimming took 0 bases from V and 6 from J, leaving 11 bases between them. CDR3 sequence reads: CASSYSTGKDGYTF. CDR3 nucleotides: TGTGCCAGCAGTTACTCAACGGGAAAGGATGGCTACACCTTC.

This clone has only one observation. This chain links TRBV5-1 with TRBJ2-1, with 8 bases identical to TRBD2. Per the germline V gene, CDR1 is SGHRS and CDR2 is YFSETQ. With 2 bases clipped from V and 6 bases from J, the junction kept 7 bases outside the gene matches. The CDR3 runs to 15 residues. CDR3 nucleotide sequence: TGCGCCAGCAGCTTCGAGACTAGCGCTATCAATGAGCAGTTCTTC. Amino acids: CASSFETSAINEQFF.

V usage is TRBV7-9 and J usage is TRBJ1-3; a weak D match, TRBD1 (6 bases). V gave up 4 bases and J gave up 3 bases, with 10 bases separating them. Germline values: CDR1 SEHNR, CDR2 FQNEAQ (reference sequence). The CDR3 has 14 residues. DNA for the CDR3: TGTGCCAGCAGCTCGCAGGGGCTTGGAAACACCATATATTTT. This gives the protein CASSSQGLGNTIYF.

V usage is TRBV9 and J usage is TRBJ2-1; 11 bases agree with TRBD2. The J segment lost 0 bases and the V segment lost 6 bases, leaving 8 bases of the junction unmatched. This CDR3 is 17 amino acids long. The germline gives CDR1 SGDLS, CDR2 YYNGEE. The CDR3 coding sequence is TGTGCCAGCAATAGCGGGGGGGACCAGAGCTCCTACAATGAGCAGTTCTTC. Its translation: CASNSGGDQSSYNEQFF.

The V gene is TRBV19, the J gene TRBJ1-2; D possibly corresponds to TRBD1 (6 bases). Germline V gene lookup returns CDR1 LNHDA and CDR2 SQIVND (reference sequence). Trimming pared 5 bases from V and 5 bases from J, leaving 18 bases between. This CDR3 comprises 15 residues. The CDR3 DNA reads as TGTGCCAGTAGTGGTAAAGGACAGCCCGATTATGGCTACACCTTC. It yields the protein CASSGKGQPDYGYTF.

CDR3 nucleotides: TGTGCCAGCAGTGGACTAGCGGGAGGTGGCCATGAGCAGTTCTTC. Encoded protein: CASSGLAGGGHEQFF. This chain connects TRBV6-4 to TRBJ2-1; TRBD2 matches 13 bases. Germline V gene lookup returns CDR1 MRHNA and CDR2 SNTAGT. The CDR3 runs to 15 residues. Trimming cost V 4 bases and J 8 bases; bases outside gene matches: 5.

The gene calls are TRBV7-9 and TRBJ1-1; D is uncertain. The V end was cut by 1 base, the J end by 0 bases, with 9 bases between. CDR3 length: 15 residues. The germline gives CDR1 SEHNR, CDR2 FQNEAQ (reference sequence). CDR3 coding DNA: TGTGCCAGCAGCTTAGATCGCAATATGAACACTGAAGCTTTCTTT. Encoded protein: CASSLDRNMNTEAFF.

The chain recombines TRBV6-5 with TRBJ1-5; 8 bases align to TRBD1. CDR1 and CDR2 (germline): MNHEY, SVGAGI. Trimming took 5 bases from V and 2 from J; bases not matched to a gene: 5. The CDR3 length is 15 residues. CDR3 coding DNA: TGTGCCAGCAGTAACGGACAGGGTCGCAATCAGCCCCAGCATTTT. Residues: CASSNGQGRNQPQHF.